This TCR beta chain was observed in a study of cytomegalovirus exposure and HLA in healthy donors. Study outcomes and limitations: Most of the TCR beta V segments (in an earlier analysis) were productive either about 87% or about 30% of the time. CMV serostatus was the only immune exposure information that was available.

The PCR ran on 60 Vbeta and 13 Jbeta primers. Clones were sequenced by immunoSEQ multiplex PCR, and TCRdb holds only the in-frame ones, with some missing. The sample records 85,000 to 120,000 clones, approximately 71% being singletons. In the case of this clone: Its specificity is unknown.

Healthy bone marrow donors made up the donors. Input material: PBMCs. The receptor was derived from a man between 35 and 55 years old in good health and CMV-seronegative.

The CDR3, as DNA: TGTGCCAGCAGCTTGGCGGGGTCTAAGTCACCCCTCCACTTT. Amino acid sequence: CASSLAGSKSPLHF. V and J are TRBV5-4 and TRBJ1-6, with D hard to call. V shed 0 bases and J shed 10 bases, with 11 bases lying between them. CDR1 SGHNT and CDR2 YYREEE come from the germline V gene (reference sequence). This CDR3 has 14 residues. Supplemented by reference TRBV5-4 and TRBJ1-6, the full variable domain reads ETGVTQSPTHLIKTRGQQVTLRCSSQSGHNTVSWYQQALGQGPQFIFQYYREEENGRGNFPPRFSGLQFPNYSSELNVNALELDDSALYLCASSLAGSKSPLHFGNGTRLTVT.